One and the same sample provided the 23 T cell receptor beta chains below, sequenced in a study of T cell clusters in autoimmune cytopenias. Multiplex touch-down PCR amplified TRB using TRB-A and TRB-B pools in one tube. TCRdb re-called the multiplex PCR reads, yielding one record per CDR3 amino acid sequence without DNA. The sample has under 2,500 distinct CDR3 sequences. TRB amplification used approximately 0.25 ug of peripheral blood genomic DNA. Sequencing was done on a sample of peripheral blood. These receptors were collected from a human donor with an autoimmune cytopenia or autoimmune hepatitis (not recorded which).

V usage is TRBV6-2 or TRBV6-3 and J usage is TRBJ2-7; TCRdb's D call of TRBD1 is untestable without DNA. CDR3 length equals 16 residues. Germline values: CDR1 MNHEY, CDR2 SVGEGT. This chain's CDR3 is CASSFADLRAEDEQYF.

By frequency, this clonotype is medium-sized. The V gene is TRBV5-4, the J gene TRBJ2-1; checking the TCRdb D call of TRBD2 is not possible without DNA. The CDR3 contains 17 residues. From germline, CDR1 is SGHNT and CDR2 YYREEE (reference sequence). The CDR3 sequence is CASSLGTSGSSYNEQFF.

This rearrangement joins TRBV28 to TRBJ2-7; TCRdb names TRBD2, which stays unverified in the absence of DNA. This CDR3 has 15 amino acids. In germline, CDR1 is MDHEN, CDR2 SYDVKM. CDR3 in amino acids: CASSLAGDIYNEQYF.

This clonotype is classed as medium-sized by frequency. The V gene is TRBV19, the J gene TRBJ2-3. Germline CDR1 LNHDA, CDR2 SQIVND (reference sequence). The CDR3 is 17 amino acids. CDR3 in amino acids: CASSRLPQGRVTDTQYF.

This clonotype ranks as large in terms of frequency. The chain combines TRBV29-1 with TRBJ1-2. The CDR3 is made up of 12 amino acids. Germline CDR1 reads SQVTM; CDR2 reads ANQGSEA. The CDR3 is CSVEAGGHGYTF.

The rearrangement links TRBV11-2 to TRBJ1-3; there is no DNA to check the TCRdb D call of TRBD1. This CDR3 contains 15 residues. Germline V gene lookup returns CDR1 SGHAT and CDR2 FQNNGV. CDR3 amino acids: CASSSAGQARNTIYF. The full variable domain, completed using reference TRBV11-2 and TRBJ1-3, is EAGVAQSPRYKIIEKRQSVAFWCNPISGHATLYWYQQILGQGPKLLIQFQNNGVVDDSQLPKDRFSAERLKGVDSTLKIQPAKLEDSAVYLCASSSAGQARNTIYFGEGSWLTVV.

CDR3 loop: CSARTGLGNTIYF. V and J are TRBV20-1 and TRBJ1-3; TCRdb selects TRBD1, and the lack of DNA leaves this call unchecked. The germline V gene has CDR1 DFQATT and CDR2 SNEGSKA (reference sequence). The CDR3 runs to 13 residues.

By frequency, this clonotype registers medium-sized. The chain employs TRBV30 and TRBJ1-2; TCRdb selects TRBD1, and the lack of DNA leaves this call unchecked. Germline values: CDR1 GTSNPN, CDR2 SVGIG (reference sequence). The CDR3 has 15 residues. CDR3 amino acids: CAWSTRDRGGYGYTF.

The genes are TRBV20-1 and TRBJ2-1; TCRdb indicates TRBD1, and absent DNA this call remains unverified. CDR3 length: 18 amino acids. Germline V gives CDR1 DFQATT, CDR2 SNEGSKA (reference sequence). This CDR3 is CSARDPRTPLSSYNEQFF.

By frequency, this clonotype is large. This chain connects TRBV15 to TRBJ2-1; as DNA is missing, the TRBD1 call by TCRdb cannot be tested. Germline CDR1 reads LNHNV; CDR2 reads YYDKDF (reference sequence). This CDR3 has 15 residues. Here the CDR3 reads CATSRGTDVYNEQFF.

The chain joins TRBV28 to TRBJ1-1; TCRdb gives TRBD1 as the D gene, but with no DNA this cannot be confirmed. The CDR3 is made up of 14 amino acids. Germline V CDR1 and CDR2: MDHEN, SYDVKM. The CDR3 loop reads CASSHQWGGTEAFF.

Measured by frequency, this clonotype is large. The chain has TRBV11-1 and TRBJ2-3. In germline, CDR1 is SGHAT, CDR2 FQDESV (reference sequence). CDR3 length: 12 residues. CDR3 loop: CASSSRTDTQYF.

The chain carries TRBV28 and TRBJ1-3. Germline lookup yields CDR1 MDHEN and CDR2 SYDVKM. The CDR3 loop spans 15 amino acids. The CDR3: CASSPDPTSGNTIYF.

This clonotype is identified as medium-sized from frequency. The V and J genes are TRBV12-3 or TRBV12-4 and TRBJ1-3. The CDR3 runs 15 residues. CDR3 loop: CASSWRSFSGNTIYF.

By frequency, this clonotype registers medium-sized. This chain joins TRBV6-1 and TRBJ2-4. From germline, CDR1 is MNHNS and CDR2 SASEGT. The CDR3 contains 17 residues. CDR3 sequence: CASSESVVAANKNIQYF.

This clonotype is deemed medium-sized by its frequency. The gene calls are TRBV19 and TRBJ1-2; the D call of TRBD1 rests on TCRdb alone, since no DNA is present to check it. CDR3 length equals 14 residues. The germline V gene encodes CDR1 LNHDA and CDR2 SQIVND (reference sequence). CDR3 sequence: CASSTQGGSYGYTF.

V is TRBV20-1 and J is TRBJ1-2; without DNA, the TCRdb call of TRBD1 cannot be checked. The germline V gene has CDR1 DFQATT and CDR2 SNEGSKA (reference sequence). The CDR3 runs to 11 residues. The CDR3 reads CSASGGVRETF.

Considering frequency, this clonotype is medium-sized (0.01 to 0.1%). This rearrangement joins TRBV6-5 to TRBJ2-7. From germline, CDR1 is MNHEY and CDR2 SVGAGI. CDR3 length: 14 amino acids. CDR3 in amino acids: CASSQTASSYEQYF.

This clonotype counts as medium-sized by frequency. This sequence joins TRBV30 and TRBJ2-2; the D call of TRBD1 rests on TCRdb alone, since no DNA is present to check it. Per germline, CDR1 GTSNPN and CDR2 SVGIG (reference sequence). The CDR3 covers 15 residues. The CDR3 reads CAWSRGGFGAGELFF.

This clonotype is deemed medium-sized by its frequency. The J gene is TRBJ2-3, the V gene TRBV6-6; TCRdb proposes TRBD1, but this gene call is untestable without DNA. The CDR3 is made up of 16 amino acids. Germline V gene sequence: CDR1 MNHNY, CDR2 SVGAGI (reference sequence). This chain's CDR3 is CASSDRGPGSTDTQYF.

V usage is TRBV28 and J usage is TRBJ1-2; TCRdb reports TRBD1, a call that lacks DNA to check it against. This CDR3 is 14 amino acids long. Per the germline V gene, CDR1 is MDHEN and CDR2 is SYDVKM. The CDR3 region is CASSLSAGGWGYTF.

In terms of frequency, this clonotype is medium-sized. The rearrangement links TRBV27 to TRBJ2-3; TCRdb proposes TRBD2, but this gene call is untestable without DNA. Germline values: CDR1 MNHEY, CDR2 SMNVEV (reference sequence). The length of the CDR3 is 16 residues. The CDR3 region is CASSWGTTGGPDTQYF.

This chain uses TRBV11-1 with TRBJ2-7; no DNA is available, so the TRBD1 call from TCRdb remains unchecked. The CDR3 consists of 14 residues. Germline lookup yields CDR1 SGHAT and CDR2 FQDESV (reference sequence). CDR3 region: CAVSSGPGSYEQYF.